These T cell receptor beta chains were read from a single sample in a study of neurological immune-mediated disorders. TCRdb ran MiXCR on the 5' RACE reads and lists one entry per CDR3 protein. The table includes tens of thousands of distinct CDR3 sequences, around 9.7% detected once. Sequenced input: PBMCs. These receptors were taken from a young man in good health. The CDR3 runs from the conserved cysteine through the conserved F or W. D genes are given only for firm matches. Some rows have no size entry. The others give once, few or many, or a class for an expanded clone.

>TRBV5-1|few|TRBJ1-1|NA
CASSLVAPMNTEAFF
TGCGCCAGCAGCTTGGTTGCCCCTATGAACACTGAAGCTTTCTTT
>TRBV7-9|many|TRBJ2-7|TRBD2
CASSLAGGSVYEQYF
TGTGCCAGCAGCTTAGCTGGCGGGAGTGTCTACGAGCAGTACTTC
>TRBV7-2|many|TRBJ1-2|NA
CASSLPENYGYTF
TGTGCCAGCAGCTTACCCGAGAACTATGGCTACACCTTC
>TRBV20-1|many|TRBJ1-5|NA
CSARDLRNQPQHF
TGCAGTGCTAGAGATCTCCGGAATCAGCCCCAGCATTTT
>TRBV5-6|few|TRBJ2-6|NA
CASSLYSLGAGANVLTF
TGTGCCAGCAGCTTGTACAGTTTGGGTGCCGGGGCCAACGTCCTGACTTTC
>TRBV3-1|many|TRBJ2-3|TRBD2
CASSQDLLAVTDTQYF
TGTGCCAGCAGCCAAGATTTACTAGCGGTCACAGATACGCAGTATTTT
>TRBV27|many|TRBJ2-7|TRBD2
CASSPNIIGTSWYEQYF
TGTGCCAGCAGTCCTAATATTATTGGGACTAGTTGGTACGAGCAGTACTTC
>TRBV30|NA|TRBJ2-7|NA
CAWSVVTSYEQYF
TGTGCCTGGAGTGTAGTGACCTCCTACGAGCAGTACTTC
>TRBV7-3|many|TRBJ2-5|TRBD2
CASSLTGSGGQETQYF
TGTGCCAGCAGCTTAACTGGCAGCGGGGGCCAAGAGACCCAGTACTTC
>TRBV11-2|many|TRBJ2-1|TRBD2
CASSLTPGLAGNNEQFF
TGTGCCAGCAGCTTAACCCCGGGACTAGCGGGAAACAATGAGCAGTTCTTC
>TRBV6-6|many|TRBJ2-5|NA
CASSPGLETQYF
TGTGCCAGCAGTCCAGGGTTGGAGACCCAGTACTTC
>TRBV12-3/TRBV12-4|many|TRBJ1-5|TRBD1
CASTLGQSRQPQHF
TGTGCCAGCACCTTGGGACAGTCGCGTCAGCCCCAGCATTTT
>TRBV20-1|many|TRBJ1-1|TRBD1
CSALPGTGGRTEAFF
TGCAGTGCTCTACCCGGGACAGGGGGTAGGACTGAAGCTTTCTTT
>TRBV5-6|many|TRBJ2-5|TRBD1
CASSLVAGGGLQTQYF
TGTGCCAGCAGCTTGGTGGCAGGGGGCGGCCTACAGACCCAGTACTTC
>TRBV3-1|many|TRBJ2-5|TRBD2
CASSQNTGRAAETQYF
TGTGCCAGCAGCCAAAATACCGGGAGGGCCGCGGAGACCCAGTACTTC
>TRBV14|many|TRBJ2-1|NA
CASSKIGTGNEQFF
TGTGCCAGCAGCAAAATAGGGACTGGAAATGAGCAGTTCTTC
>TRBV6-2/TRBV6-3|many|TRBJ2-7|NA
CASSYAIGAYEQYF
TGTGCCAGCAGTTACGCTATTGGGGCCTACGAGCAGTACTTC
>TRBV29-1|many|TRBJ1-1|NA
CSVGTMNTEAFF
TGCAGCGTTGGAACGATGAACACTGAAGCTTTCTTT
>TRBV5-1|many|TRBJ2-1|NA
CASSLTANNEQFF
TGCGCCAGCAGCTTAACAGCGAACAATGAGCAGTTCTTC
>TRBV6-6|many|TRBJ2-1|NA
CASSYGSSYNEQFF
TGTGCCAGCAGTTACGGGAGCTCCTACAATGAGCAGTTCTTC